These 15 T cell receptor beta chains were all obtained from the same sample, sequenced in a study of monozygotic twins with inflammatory bowel disease. TCRdb reanalyzed the 5' RACE reads, giving one entry per CDR3 protein sequence and no DNA. The table counts about 160,000 distinct CDR3 sequences; approximately 3% lies in the top ten. Sequenced material: blood. Every receptor here comes from a human donor with ulcerative colitis or Crohn's disease, or a healthy co-twin of an affected twin (not recorded which).

V is TRBV27 and J is TRBJ1-2; the TRBD1 assignment by TCRdb is unverifiable without DNA. Germline values: CDR1 MNHEY, CDR2 SMNVEV (reference sequence). This CDR3 has 14 residues. The CDR3 sequence is CASSFIGGPQGYTF.

V is TRBV5-4 and J is TRBJ2-7; TCRdb gives TRBD1 as the D gene, but with no DNA this cannot be confirmed. CDR3 length: 13 residues. Germline CDR1 and CDR2: SGHNT and YYREEE (reference sequence). CDR3 in amino acids: CTSSRQGIYEQYF.

V and J are TRBV11-2 and TRBJ2-7; checking the TCRdb D call of TRBD2 is not possible without DNA. Germline lookup yields CDR1 SGHAT and CDR2 FQNNGV. CDR3 length equals 15 residues. CDR3 sequence reads: CASSLERLAGYEQYF.

The chain links TRBV10-2 to TRBJ2-7. Germline CDR1 reads WSHSY; CDR2 reads SAAADI. The CDR3 is made up of 14 amino acids. CDR3 sequence reads: CASSVTGGTYEQYF.

The chain links TRBV20-1 to TRBJ2-2; TCRdb picks TRBD2, but there is no DNA to check that call. This CDR3 is built from 16 residues. The V gene's germline CDR1 is DFQATT and CDR2 SNEGSKA (reference sequence). CDR3 loop: CSAPIPGLAGPGELFF.

The rearrangement links TRBV5-1 to TRBJ2-1; TCRdb lists TRBD2, though no DNA is available to test this call. The germline gives CDR1 SGHRS, CDR2 YFSETQ. The CDR3 has 19 amino acids. CDR3 in amino acids: CASSLEGGIMGLAGNEQFF.

The chain uses TRBV2 and TRBJ2-1; without DNA, the TCRdb call of TRBD1 cannot be checked. There are 14 residues in the CDR3. The germline CDR1 and CDR2 sequences are SNHLY and FYNNEI. CDR3 in amino acids: CASSRQGAWNEQFF.

The chain recombines TRBV7-9 with TRBJ2-1. This CDR3 is 12 amino acids long. Germline assignment: CDR1 SEHNR and CDR2 FQNEAQ (reference sequence). The CDR3 spells CASSSSLDEQFF.

The chain has TRBV5-6 and TRBJ1-5; the D gene TCRdb calls, TRBD1, cannot be checked with no DNA. There are 14 residues in the CDR3. Per the germline V gene, CDR1 is SGHDT and CDR2 is YYEEEE. The chain's CDR3 is CASSWGGEGQPQHF. Full variable domain (missing parts from reference TRBV5-6 and TRBJ1-5): DAGVTQSPTHLIKTRGQQVTLRCSPKSGHDTVSWYQQALGQGPQFIFQYYEEEERQRGNFPDRFSGHQFPNYSSELNVNALLLGDSALYLCASSWGGEGQPQHFGDGTRLSIL.

This chain uses TRBV20-1 with TRBJ2-2. Germline V lookup: CDR1 DFQATT, CDR2 SNEGSKA (reference sequence). The CDR3 is 15 amino acids. The CDR3 is CSARVLIGPTGELFF.

The V and J genes are TRBV3-1 and TRBJ2-3; absent DNA, TCRdb's TRBD2 call cannot be checked. The CDR3 has 15 residues. Germline V gene data show CDR1 as LGHDT and CDR2 as YNNKEL (reference sequence). This CDR3 is CASSPRTSGGGTQYF.

This sequence joins TRBV20-1 and TRBJ2-1; TCRdb selects TRBD2, and the lack of DNA leaves this call unchecked. CDR1 DFQATT and CDR2 SNEGSKA come from the germline V gene (reference sequence). The CDR3 has 17 residues. CDR3 in amino acids: CSARAPATSGSYNEQFF.

This chain uses TRBV29-1 with TRBJ2-1. Germline CDR1 and CDR2: SQVTM and ANQGSEA. This CDR3 has 14 amino acids. The CDR3 sequence: CSVEEQPVYNEQFF.

The rearrangement links TRBV5-1 to TRBJ2-7; TCRdb indicates TRBD2, and absent DNA this call remains unverified. The CDR3 is 18 amino acids. CDR1 is SGHRS and CDR2 is YFSETQ in the germline V gene. CDR3: CASTKGAREDSLAYEQYF.

This chain uses TRBV13 with TRBJ2-3; TCRdb's D call, TRBD2, is unchecked because there is no DNA. The germline V gene has CDR1 PRHDT and CDR2 FYEKMQ (reference sequence). The CDR3 is 18 residues long. CDR3 region: CASSLSGTSGTSTDTQYF.